This T cell receptor beta chain was obtained from a study of identical twins. Carrying unique molecular identifiers, the cDNA also gained a universal primer site through template switching. One entry per CDR3 protein results from TCRdb running MiXCR on the 5' RACE reads. The table shows 350,000 to 400,000 distinct CDR3 sequences, with roughly 9% occurring only once. This clonotype was counted between two and nine times. No antigen is known for it. CDR3 length equals 14 residues. The study's findings and limits: Cord blood beta clonotypes present at high abundance carried fewer insertions; no such pattern appeared in memory repertoires. Low generation probability was overrepresented in out-of-frame alpha sequences shared by twins.

The receptor was derived from a woman aged 50 to 60 in good health. The chain joins TRBV21-1 to TRBJ2-7; TRBD1 reflects the table's D call only, with no check against the DNA. TRBV21-1 is tagged as a pseudogene. The sample was naive T cells sorted from blood. The CDR3 protein is CASSQGTANYEQYV. In DNA form, the CDR3 reads TGTGCCAGCAGCCAGGGGACAGCCAACTACGAGCAGTACGTC.